This T cell receptor beta chain stems from a study of cytomegalovirus exposure and HLA in healthy donors. The study, taken as a whole, reports: Most observed TCR sequences were rare, whereas some public TCRs were detected in many donors. Available immune exposure information covered CMV serostatus only.

Comments on this clone: The antigen is not known.

Germline lookup yields CDR1 SGHTA and CDR2 FQGTGA. The CDR3 is made up of 18 amino acids. V was clipped by 5 bases and J by 0 bases; unmatched bases: 8. Primers included in the PCR were 60 Vbeta and 13 Jbeta primers. Only in-frame clones appear in the TCRdb table, and some are missing; sequencing was by immunoSEQ multiplex PCR. The sample carries about 130,000 clones, about 81% recorded once. The sequenced sample consisted of PBMCs. The rearrangement joins TRBV7-3 to TRBJ2-6; 9 nucleotides agree with TRBD1. The clonotype was recovered from a man aged 25 to 40 in good health and CMV-seronegative. CDR3 amino acids: CASSPGQGRHSGANVLTF. CDR3 in DNA: TGTGCCAGCAGCCCTGGACAGGGGAGACACTCTGGGGCCAACGTCCTGACTTTC.